The 19 T cell receptor beta chains given below trace back to one sample, sequenced in a study of blood T cells in healthy people across ages. Alongside a J-beta primer mix, a sample-barcoded 5' primer served in a second PCR lasting roughly 6 to 11 cycles. MiXCR was run by TCRdb on the 5' RACE reads, yielding one entry per CDR3 protein. The profile shows around 1,500,000 distinct CDR3 sequences, approximately 42% of them singletons. The sequencing input was blood. The receptors come from a woman younger than 35 in good health.

The chain combines TRBV5-1 with TRBJ2-1; no firm D call. The CDR3 contains 15 residues. V dropped 4 bases and J dropped 3 bases, with 14 bases sitting between them. Germline CDR1 reads SGHRS; CDR2 reads YFSETQ. CDR3 amino acids: CASSVSPADYNEQFF. CDR3 DNA: TGCGCCAGCAGCGTTTCACCGGCGGACTACAATGAGCAGTTCTTC. Full variable domain (outside the CDR3, taken from reference TRBV5-1 and TRBJ2-1): KAGVTQTPRYLIKTRGQQVTLSCSPISGHRSVSWYQQTPGQGLQFLFEYFSETQRNKGNFPGRFSGRQFSNSRSEMNVSTLELGDSALYLCASSVSPADYNEQFFGPGTRLTVL.

This clonotype was counted between two and nine times. The chain carries TRBV7-9 and TRBJ2-3; 7 bases are a match to TRBD1. V gave up 3 bases and J gave up 0 bases; unmatched junction bases: 6. This CDR3 has 16 amino acids. Germline V gives CDR1 SEHNR, CDR2 FQNEAQ (reference sequence). This chain's CDR3 is CASSFSQGSSTDTQYF. In DNA, the CDR3 is TGTGCCAGCAGCTTCTCACAGGGGAGCAGCACAGATACGCAGTATTTT.

This clonotype was counted between two and nine times. This chain uses TRBV3-1 with TRBJ2-3, with D hard to call. Germline V lookup: CDR1 LGHDT, CDR2 YNNKEL (reference sequence). Trimming pared 4 bases from V and 5 bases from J, leaving 16 bases between. This CDR3 has 15 amino acids. This CDR3 reads CASSPGSGLGDTQYF. CDR3 nucleotide sequence: TGTGCCAGCAGCCCTGGATCCGGCCTTGGAGATACGCAGTATTTT.

The chain is built from TRBV6-1 and TRBJ2-7, with 9 positions matching TRBD1. Germline trimming cut 8 bases from V and 3 bases from J; bases unmatched to any gene: 11. The CDR3 has 15 residues. Germline assignment: CDR1 MNHNS and CDR2 SASEGT. CDR3 bases: TGTGCCAGCTCCCGATTGGCGACAGGGGGCTACGAGCAGTACTTC. Translating gives CASSRLATGGYEQYF.

The CDR3 DNA is TGCAGTGCTAGAGATCGTTGGCATAGGAACACTGAAGCTTTCTTT. Translating gives CSARDRWHRNTEAFF. The gene calls are TRBV20-1 and TRBJ1-1; no clear D. CDR1 DFQATT and CDR2 SNEGSKA come from the germline V gene (reference sequence). The V end lost 0 bases, the J end lost 1 base, and 12 bases lay between the germline ends. This CDR3 is 15 amino acids long.

This sequence joins TRBV3-1 and TRBJ2-3; D is possibly TRBD2 (5 bases). The CDR3 totals 13 residues. Germline lookup yields CDR1 LGHDT and CDR2 YNNKEL (reference sequence). Trimming removed 4 bases at V and 6 bases at J, with 11 bases between. Here the CDR3 reads CASSRILADTQYF. In nucleotides, the CDR3 is TGTGCCAGCAGCCGCATCCTAGCTGATACGCAGTATTTT.

This clonotype was seen a handful of times. One junction end disagrees with the germline gene, perhaps due to a read error. This chain joins TRBV12-3 or TRBV12-4 and TRBJ2-3; 11 positions match TRBD2. This CDR3 spans 15 amino acids. The CDR3 DNA follows: TGTGCCAGCAGTCTAGCGGGAGGTATCGGAGATACGCAGTATTTT. It codes for CASSLAGGIGDTQYF.

The chain carries TRBV25-1 and TRBJ2-1, with D perhaps matching TRBD1 (5 bases). This CDR3 region has 14 residues. Germline V gene lookup returns CDR1 MGHDK and CDR2 SYGVNS. V was trimmed by 7 bases and J by 4 bases, leaving 14 bases between them. CDR3 in amino acids: CASNISTVYNEQFF. CDR3 in DNA: TGTGCCAGCAACATTTCGACAGTATACAATGAGCAGTTCTTC.

This chain uses TRBV7-8 with TRBJ2-1; D gene uncertain. From germline, CDR1 is SGHVS and CDR2 FQNEAQ. The CDR3 has 12 amino acids. Trimming removed 0 bases at V and 13 bases at J, with 10 bases between. The CDR3 region has the DNA TGTGCCAGCAGCTTAGCCCTCCCTGGACAGTTCTTC. Its translation: CASSLALPGQFF.

J is TRBJ2-1 and V is TRBV5-6; D gene ambiguous. This CDR3 is built from 15 residues. V gave up 2 bases and J gave up 4 bases, with 13 bases separating them. Germline lookup yields CDR1 SGHDT and CDR2 YYEEEE. The CDR3 loop is CASSFGVSRYNEQFF. The CDR3 bases are TGTGCCAGCAGCTTCGGAGTTTCGAGGTACAATGAGCAGTTCTTC.

Note on this clonotype: The germline gene is not matched at one end of the junction; a read error may be the cause. The chain recombines TRBV12-3 or TRBV12-4 with TRBJ2-7, with 12 bases fitting TRBD2. CDR3 length: 15 amino acids. The CDR3 here is CVSSQGLAGTYEQYF. CDR3 DNA sequence: TGTGTCAGCAGCCAAGGACTAGCGGGAACCTACGAGCAGTACTTC.

This clonotype was recorded a few times. This chain uses TRBV6-1 with TRBJ2-1; tentatively, D is TRBD2 (5 bases). V lost 8 bases and J lost 8, with 13 bases in between. Germline V gene data show CDR1 as MNHNS and CDR2 as SASEGT. This CDR3 region has 12 residues. CDR3 sequence: CASLPAGDEQFF. The CDR3 DNA sequence: TGTGCCAGCCTCCCCGCCGGGGATGAGCAGTTCTTC.

This clonotype was seen a handful of times. This chain links TRBV12-5 with TRBJ2-1; D is undetermined. Germline values: CDR1 LGHNT, CDR2 FRNRAP. The CDR3 runs to 15 residues. V was pared by 5 bases and J by 5 bases, with 16 bases between. This CDR3 reads CASGPPAWINNEQFF. DNA of the CDR3: TGTGCTAGTGGTCCGCCGGCCTGGATTAACAATGAGCAGTTCTTC.

This clonotype occurred a few times. This sequence joins TRBV12-3 or TRBV12-4 and TRBJ2-4; TRBD2 agrees at 9 bases. V trimming: 4 bases; J trimming: 8 bases; junction bases outside the gene matches: 9. The CDR3 is 15 residues long. CDR3 protein: CASSSAGGPVHIQYF. CDR3 nucleotide sequence: TGTGCCAGCAGTTCGGCGGGGGGGCCGGTCCACATTCAGTACTTC.

This clonotype occurred many times. The gene calls are TRBV7-2 and TRBJ1-1, with 8 positions matching TRBD1. There are 14 residues in the CDR3. J lost 1 base, V lost 5 bases, and 3 bases had no gene match. CDR1 is SGHTA, CDR2 FQGNSA, per germline. CDR3 in DNA: TGTGCCAGCAGCCGACAGGGGCAGAACACTGAAGCTTTCTTT. Its translation: CASSRQGQNTEAFF.

About this clonotype itself: A much bigger clone sits one base away, suggesting this may be a read error. This chain joins TRBV5-1 and TRBJ2-5; D remains ambiguous. V lost 4 bases and J lost 4, with 14 bases in between. The CDR3 spans 14 residues. The germline gives CDR1 SGHRS, CDR2 YFSETQ. DNA of the CDR3: TGCGCCAGCAGCGTGGATTCAGTAATAGAGACCCAGTACTTC. Its protein is CASSVDSVIETQYF.

The table lists this clonotype with many counts. This rearrangement joins TRBV29-1 to TRBJ2-7, with TRBD2 as a possible D gene (7 bases). Germline V CDR1 and CDR2: SQVTM, ANQGSEA. The V and J ends lost 5 bases and 5 bases respectively, with 13 bases between them. The CDR3 loop spans 12 amino acids. CDR3: CSVLRGGDEQYF. The CDR3 region has the DNA TGCAGCGTTCTGAGGGGGGGTGACGAGCAGTACTTC.

The chain is built from TRBV10-3 and TRBJ2-7, with TRBD2 matching 12 bases. Unmatched junction bases numbered 7, after V lost 2 bases and J lost 5 bases. Germline CDR1 ENHRY, CDR2 SYGVKD. This CDR3 is 16 amino acids long. Here the CDR3 reads CAISESLAGGSHEQYF. The CDR3 nucleotides are TGTGCCATCAGTGAGAGTCTAGCGGGAGGGTCCCACGAGCAGTACTTC.

The chain joins TRBV29-1 to TRBJ1-2; D remains unclear. Germline CDR1 is SQVTM and CDR2 is ANQGSEA. This CDR3 is built from 12 residues. Trimming took 4 bases from V and 4 from J, leaving 10 bases between them. CDR3: CSVANGTYGYTF. The DNA for the CDR3 is TGCAGCGTTGCGAACGGCACCTATGGCTACACCTTC.